What follows are 32 T cell receptor beta chains derived from one specimen sequenced in a study of breast tumors, draining lymph nodes, adjacent tissues. TCRdb called the multiplex PCR reads again in MiXCR, with one record for every CDR3 protein. Here the sample spans about 6,600 distinct CDR3 sequences, over 40% being singletons. Source material: tumor-adjacent breast tissue. The receptors stem from a female donor with breast cancer. Some clones in this sample may be carry-over from other donors' samples.

A few counts support this clonotype. The genes are TRBV7-2 and TRBJ2-2; D is possibly TRBD1 or TRBD2 (5 bases each). Per the germline V gene, CDR1 is SGHTA and CDR2 is FQGNSA. The V and J ends lost 0 bases and 3 bases respectively, with 5 bases between them. This CDR3 has 14 amino acids. The CDR3 DNA follows: TGTGCCAGCAGCTTAGCGGGGGACACCGGGGAGCTGTTTTTT. This gives the protein CASSLAGDTGELFF.

This clonotype has a count of ten or more. The genes are TRBV28 and TRBJ1-5; 8 bases are shared with TRBD1. Trimming took 2 bases from V and 5 from J; bases not matched to a gene: 5. There are 15 residues in the CDR3. The germline CDR1 and CDR2 sequences are MDHEN and SYDVKM. CDR3 nucleotide sequence: TGTGCCAGCAGTTTAGCGGACAGGGAACATCAGCCCCAGCATTTT. This encodes CASSLADREHQPQHF.

This clonotype occurred many times. The chain links TRBV5-1 to TRBJ2-5; the D is unclear. The CDR3 runs to 15 residues. The V end was cut by 4 bases, the J end by 1 base, with 14 bases between. Germline V lookup: CDR1 SGHRS, CDR2 YFSETQ. The CDR3 loop reads CASSPDRVGQETQYF. CDR3 sequence (DNA): TGCGCCAGCAGCCCTGATCGGGTGGGCCAAGAGACCCAGTACTTC.

This clonotype qualifies as medium-sized (0.01 to 0.1%). The CDR3 DNA is TGTGCCAGCAGCCTACCCTCCCGACAGGAGCAGTACTTC. Its protein product is CASSLPSRQEQYF. The rearrangement uses TRBV7-2 and TRBJ2-7; TRBD1 is a possible D gene (5 bases). CDR1 SGHTA and CDR2 FQGNSA come from the germline V gene. Trimming pared 5 bases from V and 7 bases from J, leaving 15 bases between. The CDR3 has 13 amino acids.

By share of the sample, this clonotype is medium-sized. The CDR3 is CSVVTATSYEQYF. The CDR3 region has the DNA TGCAGCGTTGTGACAGCAACCTCCTACGAGCAGTACTTC. The chain is built from TRBV29-1 and TRBJ2-7; D possibly corresponds to TRBD1 (5 bases). V lost 4 bases, J lost 0 bases, and 10 bases lay in between. Germline CDR1 and CDR2: SQVTM and ANQGSEA. The CDR3 loop spans 13 amino acids.

By share of the sample, this clonotype is medium-sized. V and J are TRBV5-1 and TRBJ2-7; 7 bases are a match to TRBD2. The CDR3 contains 16 residues. V lost 0 bases, J lost 1 base, and 7 bases stayed unmatched. From germline, CDR1 is SGHRS and CDR2 YFSETQ. CDR3 DNA: TGCGCCAGCAGCTTGGCCGGGGGGTACGGGTCCTACGAGCAGTACTTC. Encoded protein: CASSLAGGYGSYEQYF.

The chain joins TRBV27 to TRBJ2-7; D is ambiguous. V lost 6 bases and J lost 2, with 11 bases in between. The germline CDR1 and CDR2 sequences are MNHEY and SMNVEV (reference sequence). The CDR3 has 13 residues. The CDR3 protein is CASSSGPPYEQYF. DNA for the CDR3: TGTGCCAGCAGCTCAGGACCCCCCTACGAGCAGTACTTC.

Remarks on this clonotype: Without the conserved terminal phenylalanine or tryptophan, this CDR3 likely stems from a read error. The DNA is omitted, as the CDR3 cannot be located on it reliably, and the CDR3 follows TCRdb's listing. The chain couples TRBV7-2 to TRBJ2-7; TRBD1 is the table's D call and was not checked against the DNA. Including both end residues, the CDR3 is 17 amino acids long. Germline CDR1 and CDR2: SGHTA and FQGNSA. CDR3 region: CASSSMGWDGGKGYEQY.

This clonotype was counted at least ten times. This chain links TRBV20-1 with TRBJ1-4; TRBD1 is a possible D gene (5 bases). CDR3 length: 16 amino acids. Trimming pared 3 bases from V and 2 bases from J, leaving 16 bases between. Germline V gene lookup returns CDR1 DFQATT and CDR2 SNEGSKA (reference sequence). The CDR3 DNA reads as TGCAGTGCTAGGGACCTCCCAGGGAGGACTAATGAAAAACTGTTTTTT. Translation gives CSARDLPGRTNEKLFF.

In its sample, this clonotype is medium-sized. The genes are TRBV6-2 or TRBV6-3 and TRBJ2-7; D unclear. The CDR3 has 11 amino acids. V was clipped by 2 bases and J by 5 bases, with 4 bases between them. Looked up from germline, CDR1 is MNHEY and CDR2 is SVGEGT. The CDR3 nucleotides are TGTGCCAGCAGTTACACCAACGAGCAGTACTTC. This codes for CASSYTNEQYF.

A note on this clonotype: This may be a read error: a much more frequent sequence differs by one nucleotide. CDR3 in DNA: TGTGCCAGCCGGGGAGACGGAAGCTCTGGGGCCAACGTCCTGACTTTC. It translates to CASRGDGSSGANVLTF. The rearrangement joins TRBV27 to TRBJ2-6; D is perhaps TRBD2 (5 bases). Germline V gives CDR1 MNHEY, CDR2 SMNVEV (reference sequence). V lost 8 bases, J lost 0 bases, and 14 bases lay in between. The CDR3 covers 16 residues.

The gene calls are TRBV4-1 and TRBJ2-7; D ambiguous. Trimming cost V 0 bases and J 2 bases, with 11 bases left between them. CDR3 length equals 15 residues. The germline CDR1 and CDR2 sequences are MGHRA and YSYEKL. Here the CDR3 DNA reads TGCGCCAGCAGCCAAGACGGGCAGCCCCCCTACGAGCAGTACTTC. Protein sequence: CASSQDGQPPYEQYF.

This clonotype is medium-sized in the sample. CDR3 loop: CALTLYHEQYF. The CDR3 DNA is TGTGCCTTAACACTCTACCACGAGCAGTACTTC. V and J are TRBV30 and TRBJ2-7; D is ambiguous. This CDR3 comprises 11 residues. CDR1 and CDR2 (germline): GTSNPN, SVGIG (reference sequence). The V end was cut by 7 bases, the J end by 5 bases, with 12 bases between.

This clonotype is medium-sized (0.01 to 0.1%) in the sample. This chain links TRBV7-2 with TRBJ2-5; the D gene is possibly TRBD2 (6 bases). Trimming removed 5 bases from V and 3 bases from J, with 10 bases in between. This CDR3 spans 13 amino acids. Germline V gene sequence: CDR1 SGHTA, CDR2 FQGNSA. CDR3 sequence reads: CASSQGLEETQYF. The CDR3 DNA sequence: TGTGCCAGCAGCCAGGGACTCGAAGAGACCCAGTACTTC.

This clonotype is judged medium-sized. The rearrangement links TRBV12-3 or TRBV12-4 to TRBJ2-3, with D possibly TRBD2 on 6 matching bases. The CDR3 is 15 amino acids. Between the trimmed V and J ends, which lost 7 bases and 3 bases, there was a span of 17 bases. The CDR3 nucleotides are TGTGCCAGCACCCCCGGTTATGCGGGGACAGATACGCAGTATTTT. This encodes CASTPGYAGTDTQYF.

This clonotype is labeled as medium-sized (0.01 to 0.1%). V gene TRBV12-3 or TRBV12-4 combines with J gene TRBJ1-6, with TRBD1 as a possible D gene (5 bases). V was pared by 5 bases and J by 7 bases, with 9 bases between. The CDR3 consists of 13 residues. The CDR3 reads CASSARQNSPLHF. CDR3 in DNA: TGTGCCAGCAGTGCAAGACAGAATTCACCCCTCCACTTT.

This clonotype was detected many times. This chain links TRBV28 with TRBJ1-5, with 9 bases fitting TRBD1. Germline CDR1 and CDR2: MDHEN and SYDVKM. The CDR3 is 15 residues long. Trimming took 5 bases from V and 5 from J; bases not matched to a gene: 7. CDR3 loop: CASSPTRQGDQPQHF. CDR3 DNA: TGTGCCAGCAGTCCAACTCGACAGGGGGATCAGCCCCAGCATTTT.

Ten or more counts support this clonotype. The rearrangement joins TRBV4-3 to TRBJ2-3; a weak D match, TRBD2 (6 bases). There are 17 residues in the CDR3. The V end lost 1 base, the J end lost 0 bases, and 14 bases lay between the germline ends. The germline V gene has CDR1 LGHNA and CDR2 YSLEER. The CDR3 loop reads CASSQGFGAGSTDTQYF. In DNA form, the CDR3 reads TGCGCCAGCAGCCAAGGGTTTGGGGCGGGGAGCACAGATACGCAGTATTTT.

The table lists this clonotype with many counts. CDR3 residues: CASSLSGQDYGYTF. The CDR3 DNA follows: TGTGCCAGCAGTTTATCTGGGCAGGACTATGGCTACACCTTC. The gene calls are TRBV28 and TRBJ1-2; D ambiguous. This CDR3 spans 14 amino acids. Trimming removed 1 base at V and 3 bases at J, with 9 bases between. The germline gives CDR1 MDHEN, CDR2 SYDVKM.

This clonotype is categorized as medium-sized. The chain employs TRBV6-2 or TRBV6-3 and TRBJ2-1; possibly TRBD1 for D (5 bases). The germline V gene encodes CDR1 MNHEY and CDR2 SVGEGT. There are 12 residues in the CDR3. Trimming pared 5 bases from V and 4 bases from J, leaving 6 bases between. This chain's CDR3 is CASSGAYNEQFF. CDR3 coding DNA: TGTGCCAGCAGTGGGGCTTACAATGAGCAGTTCTTC.

Judged by abundance, this clonotype is medium-sized. The chain couples TRBV20-1 to TRBJ1-3, with D hard to call. Germline V lookup: CDR1 DFQATT, CDR2 SNEGSKA (reference sequence). V was clipped by 0 bases and J by 3 bases, with 3 bases between them. CDR3 length: 12 residues. CDR3 sequence (DNA): TGCAGTGCTAGAGAAAATGGAAACACCATATATTTT. The encoded protein is CSARENGNTIYF.

This clonotype showed up many times. The CDR3: CASSLDPGLAGGSGELFF. The DNA of the CDR3 is TGTGCCAGCAGCCTAGACCCTGGACTAGCGGGAGGATCGGGGGAGCTGTTTTTT. V gene TRBV7-3 combines with J gene TRBJ2-2, with 14 bases aligning to TRBD2. Germline V gene sequence: CDR1 SGHTA, CDR2 FQGTGA. The V gene end was trimmed by 5 bases and the J gene end by 8 bases; junction bases not matched to a gene: 13. This CDR3 contains 18 residues.

This clonotype is labeled as medium-sized. The V call is TRBV5-1, the J call TRBJ2-1, with TRBD2 matching 12 bases. The V gene's germline CDR1 is SGHRS and CDR2 YFSETQ. CDR3 length: 15 residues. V lost 4 bases to trimming and J lost 9 bases; unmatched junction nucleotides: 8. The CDR3 sequence: CASSQTSGSVPEQFF. Here the CDR3 DNA reads TGCGCCAGCAGCCAGACTAGCGGGAGTGTACCTGAGCAGTTCTTC.

As concerns this clonotype: Because it lacks the conserved phenylalanine or tryptophan at the end, this CDR3 is likely a read error. This chain links TRBV7-9 with TRBJ2-7, with D possibly called TRBD1 or TRBD2 (5 bases each). Germline V lookup: CDR1 SEHNR, CDR2 FQNEAQ (reference sequence). This CDR3 has 13 residues. The CDR3 here is CVSSLAGSHEQYY. CDR3 DNA sequence: TGTGTCAGCAGCTTGGCAGGGAGTCACGAGCAGTACTAC.

V is TRBV6-1 and J is TRBJ2-7, with 8 bases fitting TRBD1. The CDR3 is 15 residues long. The junction had 4 bases not matched to a gene; V was cut back by 1 base and J by 2 bases. Germline V lookup: CDR1 MNHNS, CDR2 SASEGT. This chain's CDR3 is CASSEEQGATYEQYF. In DNA, the CDR3 is TGTGCCAGCAGTGAAGAGCAGGGGGCTACCTACGAGCAGTACTTC.

DNA of the CDR3: TGTGCCACCTGTGTGGATAGCAATCAGCCCTGGCATTTT. As protein: CATCVDSNQPWHF. V is TRBV24-1 and J is TRBJ1-5; D unresolved. Germline V gene sequence: CDR1 KGHDR, CDR2 SFDVKD. The CDR3 is 13 amino acids. V was pared by 9 bases and J by 15 bases, with 23 bases between.

The chain recombines TRBV7-3 with TRBJ2-7, with 7 bases aligning to TRBD2. Trimming cost V 0 bases and J 5 bases; bases outside gene matches: 1. The CDR3 spans 13 residues. Germline CDR1 is SGHTA and CDR2 is FQGTGA. This CDR3 reads CASSLTAGDEQYF. CDR3 DNA: TGTGCCAGCAGCTTAACTGCGGGGGACGAGCAGTACTTC.

The table lists this clonotype with many counts. The chain carries TRBV7-2 and TRBJ1-1; possibly TRBD1 for D (5 bases). This CDR3 is 15 amino acids long. CDR1 and CDR2 from the germline V gene are SGHTA and FQGNSA. Trimming removed 4 bases from V and 0 bases from J, with 12 bases in between. The CDR3 DNA reads TGTGCCAGCAGCTACGACAGTAGTATGAACACTGAAGCTTTCTTT. Translation gives CASSYDSSMNTEAFF. Drawing the rest from reference TRBV7-2 and TRBJ1-1, the complete variable domain is GAGVSQSPSNKVTEKGKDVELRCDPISGHTALYWYRQSLGQGLEFLIYFQGNSAPDKSGLPSDRFSAERTGGSVSTLTIQRTQQEDSAVYLCASSYDSSMNTEAFFGQGTRLTVV.

This chain connects TRBV2 to TRBJ2-7, with 12 bases matching TRBD2. The CDR3 is made up of 14 amino acids. From germline, CDR1 is SNHLY and CDR2 FYNNEI. V trimming: 5 bases; J trimming: 3 bases; junction bases outside the gene matches: 2. The CDR3 protein is CASSQTSGSYEQYF. The CDR3 DNA sequence: TGTGCCAGCAGTCAGACTAGCGGGAGCTACGAGCAGTACTTC.

This clonotype is deemed medium-sized. This rearrangement joins TRBV20-1 to TRBJ1-6; TRBD1 agrees at 11 bases. Unmatched junction bases numbered 6, after V lost 5 bases and J lost 12 bases. CDR1 and CDR2 (germline): DFQATT, SNEGSKA (reference sequence). The CDR3 extends over 13 amino acids. The CDR3 region is CSAYTGTGGPLHF. The CDR3 DNA reads as TGCAGTGCTTACACCGGGACAGGGGGACCCCTCCACTTT.

This clonotype rates as medium-sized. The chain links TRBV7-2 to TRBJ2-5; 10 bases map to TRBD2. V trimming: 1 base; J trimming: 0 bases; junction bases outside the gene matches: 5. The CDR3 has 17 residues. Germline-derived CDR1 and CDR2 are SGHTA and FQGNSA. The CDR3 here is CASSLVGAGGYQETQYF. CDR3 nucleotide sequence: TGTGCCAGCAGCTTAGTAGGAGCGGGAGGGTACCAAGAGACCCAGTACTTC.

As for this clonotype: A much larger clone lies one base from this, so it may be a read error. The conserved final phenylalanine or tryptophan is absent from the CDR3, which likely points to a read error. The chain has TRBV27 and TRBJ2-1; maybe TRBD1 (6 bases). CDR3 length: 12 residues. Germline V lookup: CDR1 MNHEY, CDR2 SMNVEV (reference sequence). V was trimmed by 4 bases and J by 7 bases, leaving 8 bases between them. Here the CDR3 DNA reads TGTGCCAGCAGTTCGGGACAAAATGAGCAGTTCCTC. Protein product: CASSSGQNEQFL.